The entry below gives a single T cell receptor beta chain sequence along with its context. Its antigen is as yet unknown. This record comes from a study of shared clonotypes between healthy human individuals. Study results and limitations: Across subsets, estimated richness was generally greater for naive than for memory populations. Incompleteness in sorted-subset sequencing, despite large depth, was shown by rarefaction. In contrast to clonotypes shared by all four donors, non-shared clonotypes had lower generation probabilities.

Each cell subset's genomic DNA was divided evenly among several immunoSEQ plates. The method was immunoSEQ multiplex PCR; TCRdb's version includes in-frame clones alone and lacks a portion of them. Of 2 million to 2.5 million clones in the sample, under 95% are singletons; the top ten hold about 0.36%. V was shortened by 3 bases and J by 16 bases, with 18 bases between the two germline ends. This CDR3 comprises 13 residues. The germline V gene has CDR1 LGHNA and CDR2 YSLEER. The sample taken for sequencing was naive CD4+ T cells from PBMCs. Subset: CD45RA+ positively selected. The rearrangement links TRBV4-3 to TRBJ1-4; maybe TRBD1 (6 bases). This TCR was recovered from a man aged 18 to 30 in good health. Some clones in this sample may be carry-over from other donors' samples. CDR3 nucleotides: TGCGCCAGCAGCCACTATACAGGGAAGCGGGCGTTTTTT. It translates to CASSHYTGKRAFF.